Listed here are 7 T cell receptor beta chains from one sample, sequenced in a study of CD8+CD57+ T cells in acquired aplastic anemia. Patients who underwent sequencing had shown CD8+CD57+ cell expansion by flow cytometry. The template used for profiling TCR beta VDJ and CDR3 was genomic DNA. TCRdb re-called the reads with MiXCR, one entry per CDR3 protein. The table lists around 290,000 distinct CDR3 sequences, 50% to 65% of them singletons. Input material: sorted CD4+, CD8+, or CD8+CD57+ T cells (not recorded which) from PBMCs. The receptors were gathered from a human donor with aplastic anemia.

The chain recombines TRBV29-1 with TRBJ1-2; D unresolved. Germline V gene data show CDR1 as SQVTM and CDR2 as ANQGSEA. V dropped 1 base and J dropped 1 base, with 10 bases sitting between them. The CDR3 is 14 residues long. CDR3 sequence: CSVEGALLNYGYTF. The CDR3 DNA reads as TGCAGCGTTGAAGGTGCATTACTTAACTATGGCTACACCTTC.

This clonotype was observed a few times. The J gene is TRBJ2-7, the V gene TRBV15; TRBD1 matches 7 bases. Germline-derived CDR1 and CDR2 are LNHNV and YYDKDF (reference sequence). This CDR3 is built from 14 residues. J gave up 1 base and V 6 bases, and 6 bases lay outside the gene matches. DNA of the CDR3: TGTGCCACCAGTGACGGACAGGAGTCCTACGAGCAGTACTTC. Its protein is CATSDGQESYEQYF.

The chain carries TRBV2 and TRBJ2-7; 10 bases align to TRBD1. The J segment lost 3 bases and the V segment lost 4 bases, leaving 6 bases of the junction unmatched. The germline CDR1 and CDR2 sequences are SNHLY and FYNNEI. The length of the CDR3 is 15 residues. The CDR3: CASSVGRTGGYEQYF. CDR3 DNA sequence: TGTGCCAGCAGTGTGGGAAGGACAGGGGGCTACGAGCAGTACTTC.

The chain has TRBV20-1 and TRBJ1-2, with 7 bases matching TRBD1. The CDR3 has 15 residues. Germline V gene data show CDR1 as DFQATT and CDR2 as SNEGSKA (reference sequence). The V gene end was trimmed by 3 bases and the J gene end by 5 bases; junction bases not matched to a gene: 12. CDR3 protein: CSASERQGAGYGYTF. CDR3 nucleotide sequence: TGCAGTGCTAGCGAAAGACAGGGCGCGGGTTATGGCTACACCTTC.

This clonotype was seen only a few times. This chain connects TRBV7-8 to TRBJ1-2; perhaps TRBD1 as D (5 bases). The V gene's germline CDR1 is SGHVS and CDR2 FQNEAQ. The V and J ends lost 1 base and 6 bases respectively, with 12 bases between them. This CDR3 is built from 14 residues. The CDR3 DNA reads as TGTGCCAGCAGCTTAGTTGGGGGGTCAGATGGCTACACCTTC. It translates to CASSLVGGSDGYTF.

This clonotype was counted between two and nine times. This chain connects TRBV29-1 to TRBJ2-5; a possible D gene is TRBD2 (6 bases). V lost 7 bases, J lost 5 bases, and 17 bases lay in between. The length of the CDR3 is 13 residues. Germline V CDR1 and CDR2: SQVTM, ANQGSEA. CDR3 residues: CSGISGTRETQYF. The CDR3 DNA sequence: TGCAGCGGGATATCGGGGACTCGCGAGACCCAGTACTTC.

The genes are TRBV11-2 and TRBJ1-2; TRBD1 might be the D (5 bases). CDR3 length: 13 amino acids. V lost 2 bases and J lost 14, with 18 bases in between. CDR1 is SGHAT and CDR2 is FQNNGV in the germline V gene. CDR3 sequence (DNA): TGTGCCAGCAGCTTAATCAGCCGGGGGATTCGGACCTTC. Protein sequence: CASSLISRGIRTF.